What follows is one TCR beta chain and its context. One base away lies a much larger clone, so this may be a sequencing read error. TCR beta CDR3 regions were amplified from RNA transcripts. First-round RT-PCR of the TCR CDR3 relied on the HTBI primer set. TCRdb called the multiplex PCR reads again in MiXCR, with one record for every CDR3 protein. The sample contains 600,000 or so distinct CDR3 sequences, 46% of which appear only once. Trimming took off 6 bases at V and 4 bases at J, with 15 bases between the two ends. There are 14 residues in the CDR3. Germline V gene lookup returns CDR1 SNHLY and CDR2 FYNNEI. The data stem from a study of T cells in Graves' hyperthyroidism and ophthalmopathy. Hyperthyroidism of Graves' type that showed no ophthalmopathy progression within 18 months was stable. Hyperthyroidism patients were newly diagnosed, had disease duration under 2 months, and were aged 18 to 65 years. Diagnoses were made from clinical symptoms, serum measures (thyroxine and TRAb), thyroid ultrasound and orbital computed tomography.

This receptor was identified in a woman under 30 with Graves' hyperthyroidism. V is TRBV2 and J is TRBJ1-2, with D perhaps TRBD1 (6 bases). The source material was peripheral blood or thyroid tissue (not recorded which). CDR3 DNA sequence: TGTGCCAGCAGCTTAGTGTTACAGGGCTATGGCTACACCTTC. Amino acids: CASSLVLQGYGYTF.